The clone carrying this T cell receptor (beta chain) was picked up a small number of times. Germline CDR1 reads KGHDR; CDR2 reads SFDVKD. The CDR3 sequence is 16 residues long. V lost 2 bases and J lost 2; bases outside the gene matches: 4. Constant-segment primers were used for 5'RACE, and the resulting TCR alpha and TCR beta cDNA libraries carried sample barcodes and UMIs. TCRdb reprocessed the 5' RACE reads via MiXCR and lists one record per CDR3 protein. This sample has fewer than 600,000 distinct CDR3 sequences, with about a fifth found just once. The data derive from a study of T-cell memory formation after mild COVID-19.

This sequence was found in an adult woman who had mild COVID-19 (a few samples of this study predate the infection). Cell type and time point are not known. The sample comprised PBMCs or a T cell subset sorted from them (not recorded which). The V and J genes are TRBV24-1 and TRBJ2-3, with 9 bases identical to TRBD2. The CDR3 sequence is CATSDSGLANTDTQYF. CDR3 nucleotides: TGTGCCACCAGTGATTCGGGACTAGCAAACACAGATACGCAGTATTTT.